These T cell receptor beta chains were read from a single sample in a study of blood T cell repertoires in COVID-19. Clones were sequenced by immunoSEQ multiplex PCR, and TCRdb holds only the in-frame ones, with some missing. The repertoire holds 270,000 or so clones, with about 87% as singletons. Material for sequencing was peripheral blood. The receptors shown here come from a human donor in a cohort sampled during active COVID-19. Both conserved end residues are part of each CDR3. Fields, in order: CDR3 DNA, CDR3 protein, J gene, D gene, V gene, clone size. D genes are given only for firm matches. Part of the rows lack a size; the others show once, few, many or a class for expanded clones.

CDR3 DNA: TGCGCCAGCAGCGGGGGGACGGGGTATGGCTACACCTTC
CDR3 protein: CASSGGTGYGYTF
J gene: TRBJ1-2
D gene: NA
V gene: TRBV5-1
clone size: NA

CDR3 DNA: TGCGCCAGCAGCCAAGATCGGGTAAACACCATATATTTT
CDR3 protein: CASSQDRVNTIYF
J gene: TRBJ1-3
D gene: NA
V gene: TRBV4-1
clone size: once

CDR3 DNA: TGTGCCAGCAGTTACTCGGAGACCCCAGTGAACACTGAAGCTTTCTTT
CDR3 protein: CASSYSETPVNTEAFF
J gene: TRBJ1-1
D gene: NA
V gene: TRBV6-6
clone size: NA

CDR3 DNA: TGTGCCATCAGTGAGTCACTAGCTTCAGATACGCAGTATTTT
CDR3 protein: CAISESLASDTQYF
J gene: TRBJ2-3
D gene: NA
V gene: TRBV10-3
clone size: NA

CDR3 DNA: TGTGCCAGCAGCTTATCGGGAGCGGTGGAGCTGTTTTTT
CDR3 protein: CASSLSGAVELFF
J gene: TRBJ2-2
D gene: NA
V gene: TRBV7-9
clone size: NA

CDR3 DNA: TGTGCCAGCAGCGCGGGACAGCCCTACGAGCAGTACTTC
CDR3 protein: CASSAGQPYEQYF
J gene: TRBJ2-7
D gene: NA
V gene: TRBV11-2
clone size: NA

CDR3 DNA: TGTGCCAGCAGTGGATCCAGGGGGCTCAGCAATCAGCCCCAGCATTTT
CDR3 protein: CASSGSRGLSNQPQHF
J gene: TRBJ1-5
D gene: TRBD1
V gene: TRBV6-1
clone size: NA

CDR3 DNA: TGTGCCAGCAGCGAGGCAAATGAGCAGTTCTTC
CDR3 protein: CASSEANEQFF
J gene: TRBJ2-1
D gene: NA
V gene: TRBV11-2
clone size: NA

CDR3 DNA: TGTGCCAGCACCTTAGCGGGGGCACCGAGCACAGATACGCAGTATTTT
CDR3 protein: CASTLAGAPSTDTQYF
J gene: TRBJ2-3
D gene: TRBD2
V gene: TRBV7-3
clone size: NA

CDR3 DNA: TGTGCCAGCAGTCCGGATGGTAGCGGGGGCTTCGGAAGTACGCAGTATTTT
CDR3 protein: CASSPDGSGGFGSTQYF
J gene: TRBJ2-3
D gene: TRBD2
V gene: TRBV27
clone size: NA

CDR3 DNA: TGTGCCAGCAGCTTAACCTTCGGACAGGACACCGGGGAGCTGTTTTTT
CDR3 protein: CASSLTFGQDTGELFF
J gene: TRBJ2-2
D gene: TRBD1
V gene: TRBV11-2
clone size: NA

CDR3 DNA: TGCGCCAGCAGCCACCGACTAGCGGGAGGGCCAGAGACCCAGTACTTC
CDR3 protein: CASSHRLAGGPETQYF
J gene: TRBJ2-5
D gene: TRBD2
V gene: TRBV5-1
clone size: NA

CDR3 DNA: TGTGCCAGTAGTACGACAAGGGGCGCTAGCGGGAGAAGCACCGGGGAGCTGTTTTTT
CDR3 protein: CASSTTRGASGRSTGELFF
J gene: TRBJ2-2
D gene: TRBD2
V gene: TRBV19
clone size: NA

CDR3 DNA: TGCGCCAGCAGTGATGGACAGGGGGCTTGGTCACCCCTCCACTTT
CDR3 protein: CASSDGQGAWSPLHF
J gene: TRBJ1-6
D gene: TRBD1
V gene: TRBV5-1
clone size: NA

CDR3 DNA: TGTGCCAGCAGTTATGACTTAACAAATCAGCCCCAGCATTTT
CDR3 protein: CASSYDLTNQPQHF
J gene: TRBJ1-5
D gene: NA
V gene: TRBV6-5
clone size: NA

CDR3 DNA: TGTGCCACATCTAGCGGAACGGCCTACGAGCAGTACTTC
CDR3 protein: CATSSGTAYEQYF
J gene: TRBJ2-7
D gene: TRBD2
V gene: TRBV10-3
clone size: NA

CDR3 DNA: TGTGCCAGTAAAATTGGGAGGGGCCCGACTAGCGGACGGGGCGGGGAGCTGTTTTTT
CDR3 protein: CASKIGRGPTSGRGGELFF
J gene: TRBJ2-2
D gene: TRBD2
V gene: TRBV19
clone size: NA

CDR3 DNA: TGTGCCAGCAGCTTAGCGGGAGATCGGTACGGGCAGTTCTTC
CDR3 protein: CASSLAGDRYGQFF
J gene: TRBJ2-1
D gene: NA
V gene: TRBV7-9
clone size: NA

CDR3 DNA: TGTGCCAGCAGTTACTCAGGGGGTCCCGGGGAGCTGTTTTTT
CDR3 protein: CASSYSGGPGELFF
J gene: TRBJ2-2
D gene: NA
V gene: TRBV6-5
clone size: NA

CDR3 DNA: TGTGCCAGCAGCGCCTCAGGGGCCCTAATCTATGGCTACACCTTC
CDR3 protein: CASSASGALIYGYTF
J gene: TRBJ1-2
D gene: NA
V gene: TRBV6-5
clone size: NA

CDR3 DNA: TGTGCCAGCAGGCCGGTGAAAACGTACGGGGAGCTGTTTTTT
CDR3 protein: CASRPVKTYGELFF
J gene: TRBJ2-2
D gene: NA
V gene: TRBV2
clone size: NA

CDR3 DNA: TGTGCCAGCAGGCTGGACAGGGGAGCTAACACTGAAGCTTTCTTT
CDR3 protein: CASRLDRGANTEAFF
J gene: TRBJ1-1
D gene: TRBD1
V gene: TRBV6-5
clone size: NA

CDR3 DNA: TGCGCCAGCAGCTTAGACCTTCTAGCGGGAGGGCCTGGAGAGACCCAGTACTTC
CDR3 protein: CASSLDLLAGGPGETQYF
J gene: TRBJ2-5
D gene: TRBD2
V gene: TRBV5-1
clone size: NA

CDR3 DNA: TGTGCCAGCAGCTGGGGACAGGGATGGCAGATTAGTGAAAAACTGTTTTTT
CDR3 protein: CASSWGQGWQISEKLFF
J gene: TRBJ1-4
D gene: TRBD1
V gene: TRBV11-2
clone size: NA

CDR3 DNA: TGTGCCACCATCACGAGGACAGGGAGGACGTCGATTTCACCCCTCCACTTT
CDR3 protein: CATITRTGRTSISPLHF
J gene: TRBJ1-6
D gene: TRBD1
V gene: TRBV28
clone size: NA

CDR3 DNA: TGTGCCAGCAGCAAATCTCCCCCGAGAATGAACACTGAAGCTTTCTTT
CDR3 protein: CASSKSPPRMNTEAFF
J gene: TRBJ1-1
D gene: NA
V gene: TRBV21-1
clone size: NA

CDR3 DNA: TGTGCCAGCAGTGAATGGGACAGGGTGTCCTACGAGCAGTACTTC
CDR3 protein: CASSEWDRVSYEQYF
J gene: TRBJ2-7
D gene: TRBD1
V gene: TRBV6-1
clone size: NA

CDR3 DNA: TGCGCCAGCAGCCAAGATATTCGGGGGAACACCGGGGAGCTGTTTTTT
CDR3 protein: CASSQDIRGNTGELFF
J gene: TRBJ2-2
D gene: NA
V gene: TRBV4-1
clone size: NA

CDR3 DNA: TGTGCCAGCAGCGACAGGGTTTCCTACAATGAGCAGTTCTTC
CDR3 protein: CASSDRVSYNEQFF
J gene: TRBJ2-1
D gene: TRBD1
V gene: TRBV6-5
clone size: NA

CDR3 DNA: TGTGCCAGCAGCCTATATAGAAACCGGGACACAACTAATGAAAAACTGTTTTTT
CDR3 protein: CASSLYRNRDTTNEKLFF
J gene: TRBJ1-4
D gene: NA
V gene: TRBV3-1/TRBV3-2
clone size: NA

CDR3 DNA: TGCGCCAGCAGCTTGGTGGGACACCACTACGAGCAGTACTTC
CDR3 protein: CASSLVGHHYEQYF
J gene: TRBJ2-7
D gene: NA
V gene: TRBV5-1
clone size: NA

CDR3 DNA: TGTGCCAGTAGCCGGACAGAGCCTCCCTACGAGCAGTACTTC
CDR3 protein: CASSRTEPPYEQYF
J gene: TRBJ2-7
D gene: NA
V gene: TRBV19
clone size: few

CDR3 DNA: TGTGCCAGCAGCACCCTGTCCACAGGGTGGGAGACCCAGTACTTC
CDR3 protein: CASSTLSTGWETQYF
J gene: TRBJ2-5
D gene: NA
V gene: TRBV3-1/TRBV3-2
clone size: NA

CDR3 DNA: TGTGCCAGCAGCCAGGAAGGACTAGCCGCGGGGGAGCAGTACTTC
CDR3 protein: CASSQEGLAAGEQYF
J gene: TRBJ2-7
D gene: TRBD2
V gene: TRBV5-8
clone size: NA

CDR3 DNA: TGTGCCAGCAGACCCACGGACAGGGGTAACACTGAAGCTTTCTTT
CDR3 protein: CASRPTDRGNTEAFF
J gene: TRBJ1-1
D gene: TRBD1
V gene: TRBV3-1/TRBV3-2
clone size: NA

CDR3 DNA: TGTGCCAGCAGAACCCTAGCGGGGCGGTCCTACAATGAGCAGTTCTTC
CDR3 protein: CASRTLAGRSYNEQFF
J gene: TRBJ2-1
D gene: TRBD2
V gene: TRBV5-6
clone size: few